These 27 T cell receptor beta chains were all obtained from the same sample, sequenced in a study of cytomegalovirus exposure and HLA in healthy donors. Researchers ran the PCR with 60 Vbeta and 13 Jbeta primers. The data were produced by immunoSEQ multiplex PCR, yet TCRdb's version contains in-frame clones alone and is incomplete. In the table there are over 150,000 clones, over 75% of which are singletons. Sequenced: PBMCs. Every receptor here comes from a male donor in good health and CMV-seronegative.

The rearrangement joins TRBV19 to TRBJ2-7; D is perhaps TRBD2 (6 bases). Trimming took off 2 bases at V and 0 bases at J, with 11 bases between the two ends. The CDR3 sequence is 15 residues long. Germline CDR1 and CDR2: LNHDA and SQIVND (reference sequence). CDR3 in amino acids: CASSIRRGDSYEQYF. DNA for the CDR3: TGTGCCAGTAGTATACGGCGGGGCGACTCCTACGAGCAGTACTTC.

The gene calls are TRBV29-1 and TRBJ2-1; possibly TRBD1 for D (5 bases). CDR1 and CDR2 from the germline V gene are SQVTM and ANQGSEA. V lost 6 bases, J lost 2 bases, and 11 bases lay in between. This CDR3 has 13 residues. CDR3: CSVGQGPYNEQFF. CDR3 bases: TGCAGCGTCGGACAAGGGCCCTACAATGAGCAGTTCTTC.

J is TRBJ1-2 and V is TRBV15, with 7 bases aligning to TRBD1. Germline V CDR1 and CDR2: LNHNV, YYDKDF (reference sequence). CDR3 length: 15 amino acids. Trimming at V came to 1 base and at J to 4 bases, leaving 6 bases not matched to a gene. CDR3 amino acids: CATSRARGTAYGYTF. CDR3 DNA: TGTGCCACCAGCAGAGCCCGAGGGACAGCCTATGGCTACACCTTC.

CDR3 bases: TGCGCCAGCAGCCCGGGACAGGGAGAAGAAAAACTGTTTTTT. It yields the protein CASSPGQGEEKLFF. The chain couples TRBV5-1 to TRBJ1-4; 9 bases are shared with TRBD1. V dropped 4 bases and J dropped 8; count of bases not matched to a gene: 6. This CDR3 contains 14 residues. Germline CDR1 reads SGHRS; CDR2 reads YFSETQ. The full variable domain, in which reference TRBV5-1 and TRBJ1-4 provide the parts outside the CDR3, is KAGVTQTPRYLIKTRGQQVTLSCSPISGHRSVSWYQQTPGQGLQFLFEYFSETQRNKGNFPGRFSGRQFSNSRSEMNVSTLELGDSALYLCASSPGQGEEKLFFGSGTQLSVL.

The chain uses TRBV7-9 and TRBJ2-2; a possible D gene is TRBD2 (5 bases). The ends were cut back, 2 bases at V and 2 bases at J, with 12 bases in the middle. The CDR3 totals 16 residues. The germline CDR1 and CDR2 sequences are SEHNR and FQNEAQ (reference sequence). The CDR3 loop is CASSLTGSGNTGELFF. The CDR3 nucleotides are TGTGCCAGCAGCTTAACGGGGTCGGGTAACACCGGGGAGCTGTTTTTT.

V and J are TRBV7-2 and TRBJ1-5; D remains unclear. The CDR3 consists of 15 residues. Germline CDR1 SGHTA, CDR2 FQGNSA. V shed 5 bases and J shed 0 bases, with 11 bases lying between them. The CDR3 DNA reads TGTGCCAGCAGCCCCGAACTAAATAGCAATCAGCCCCAGCATTTT. Its protein is CASSPELNSNQPQHF.

The gene calls are TRBV2 and TRBJ2-7; maybe TRBD2 (6 bases). V lost 6 bases to trimming and J lost 5 bases, with 17 bases between them. Germline V gene sequence: CDR1 SNHLY, CDR2 FYNNEI. This CDR3 spans 14 amino acids. The CDR3 sequence is CASSQGLPLHEQYF. Written as DNA, the CDR3 is TGTGCCAGCAGCCAGGGACTGCCCCTCCACGAGCAGTACTTC.

The genes are TRBV7-2 and TRBJ1-5; TRBD1 matches 7 bases. The CDR3 is 14 residues long. With 6 bases clipped from V and 5 bases from J, the junction kept 7 bases outside the gene matches. CDR1 and CDR2 (germline): SGHTA, FQGNSA. The DNA of the CDR3 is TGTGCCAGCAGGGCCGGGACAGCGTATCAGCCCCAGCATTTT. Translating it yields CASRAGTAYQPQHF.

The chain uses TRBV27 and TRBJ1-2; TRBD1 agrees at 7 bases. The CDR3 covers 13 residues. CDR1 is MNHEY, CDR2 SMNVEV, per germline (reference sequence). V was pared by 3 bases and J by 6 bases, with 4 bases of the junction left unmatched. For the CDR3, the DNA is TGTGCCAGCAGTTTGGAGGGGGCCAATGGCTACACCTTC. This encodes CASSLEGANGYTF.

The V call is TRBV28, the J call TRBJ2-4; TRBD2 might be the D (6 bases). CDR3 size: 16 residues. CDR1 and CDR2 (germline): MDHEN, SYDVKM. V dropped 7 bases and J dropped 1 base, with 17 bases sitting between them. Written as DNA, the CDR3 is TGTGCCAGCACCGAGGAGGGATCCAAGGCCAAAAACATTCAGTACTTC. Translating it yields CASTEEGSKAKNIQYF.

The chain is built from TRBV6-5 and TRBJ1-2; D is unresolved. This CDR3 is 14 amino acids long. V shed 0 bases and J shed 8 bases, with 13 bases lying between them. The germline CDR1 and CDR2 sequences are MNHEY and SVGAGI. The CDR3 loop reads CASSYSPGERGYTF. Written as DNA, the CDR3 is TGTGCCAGCAGTTACTCCCCCGGGGAGCGCGGCTACACCTTC.

V usage is TRBV6-6 and J usage is TRBJ1-1; D not resolved. Germline V gene sequence: CDR1 MNHNY, CDR2 SVGAGI (reference sequence). V dropped 1 base and J dropped 1 base, with 7 bases sitting between them. This CDR3 comprises 14 residues. In DNA, the CDR3 is TGTGCCAGCAGTTACTTCTACTCGAACACTGAAGCTTTCTTT. Its protein is CASSYFYSNTEAFF.

The CDR3 nucleotides read TGCGCCAGCAGCCTGAGTTACTCTGGGGCCAACGTCCTGACTTTC. Its translation is CASSLSYSGANVLTF. The V and J genes are TRBV5-1 and TRBJ2-6, with D unclear. The CDR3 extends over 15 amino acids. V was trimmed by 4 bases and J by 0 bases, leaving 8 bases between them. Looked up from germline, CDR1 is SGHRS and CDR2 is YFSETQ.

V and J are TRBV11-2 and TRBJ1-4, with TRBD1 as a possible D gene (6 bases). Germline V gene lookup returns CDR1 SGHAT and CDR2 FQNNGV. The V and J ends lost 5 bases and 2 bases respectively, with 12 bases between them. The CDR3 is 15 amino acids. CDR3 in DNA: TGTGCCAGCAGCCCCCAGGGGATCACTAATGAAAAACTGTTTTTT. It translates to CASSPQGITNEKLFF.

The chain is built from TRBV30 and TRBJ2-7; 9 positions match TRBD1. The CDR3 runs 14 residues. V lost 5 bases, J lost 6 bases, and 11 bases stayed unmatched. In germline, CDR1 is GTSNPN, CDR2 SVGIG (reference sequence). The CDR3 DNA reads TGTGCCTGGTCCACGGGACAGGGATCAAGCGAGCAGTACTTC. The encoded protein is CAWSTGQGSSEQYF.

The chain carries TRBV30 and TRBJ2-1, with a weak D call TRBD1 (5 bases). The germline V and J ends were trimmed by 1 base and 4 bases, with 14 bases remaining between them. The CDR3 is 15 amino acids. CDR1 GTSNPN and CDR2 SVGIG come from the germline V gene (reference sequence). CDR3 protein: CAWSGSGNSYNEQFF. The CDR3 DNA reads as TGTGCCTGGAGTGGATCAGGGAATAGTTACAATGAGCAGTTCTTC.

The chain combines TRBV9 with TRBJ1-6; D may be TRBD1 (6 bases). Germline V gives CDR1 SGDLS, CDR2 YYNGEE. V shed 5 bases and J shed 7 bases, with 19 bases lying between them. CDR3 length: 16 residues. CDR3 amino acids: CASRGEQGSENSPLHF. The CDR3 region has the DNA TGTGCCAGCAGGGGGGAACAGGGATCGGAGAATTCACCCCTCCACTTT.

This clone was seen more than once but under ten times. The V and J genes are TRBV6-6 and TRBJ2-5, with D tentatively TRBD1 (6 bases). Deletions cut 8 bases from V and 4 bases from J, with 17 bases between. This CDR3 is 14 amino acids long. Germline CDR1 and CDR2: MNHNY and SVGAGI (reference sequence). The CDR3 loop is CASRGGPGPETQYF. CDR3 coding DNA: TGTGCCAGCCGAGGGGGACCCGGGCCAGAGACCCAGTACTTC.

The CDR3 is CASSNRDSAYGYTF. The CDR3 region has the DNA TGTGCCAGCAGCAACAGGGATTCCGCCTATGGCTACACCTTC. The rearrangement links TRBV6-5 to TRBJ1-2; the D gene is possibly TRBD1 (6 bases). Germline V gives CDR1 MNHEY, CDR2 SVGAGI. The length of the CDR3 is 14 residues. V shed 6 bases and J shed 4 bases, with 15 bases lying between them.

The chain recombines TRBV6-5 with TRBJ2-3; 8 nucleotides line up with TRBD1. CDR1 and CDR2 (germline): MNHEY, SVGAGI. The CDR3 length is 14 residues. The V segment lost 5 bases and the J segment 5 bases; nucleotides outside the gene matches: 6. The CDR3 coding sequence is TGTGCCAGCAGTCACCGGGACAGGAGAGATACGCAGTATTTT. Protein: CASSHRDRRDTQYF.

The chain's CDR3 is CSVSAASSYEQYF. The CDR3 coding sequence is TGCAGCGTTAGTGCAGCTAGCTCCTACGAGCAGTACTTC. The chain joins TRBV29-1 to TRBJ2-7; the D is unclear. Trimming took 5 bases from V and 0 from J, leaving 11 bases between them. Per germline, CDR1 SQVTM and CDR2 ANQGSEA. The CDR3 totals 13 residues.

The rearrangement joins TRBV5-6 to TRBJ1-3; D ambiguous. The CDR3 has 15 residues. The germline V gene has CDR1 SGHDT and CDR2 YYEEEE. Trimming took off 2 bases at V and 3 bases at J, with 12 bases between the two ends. CDR3 residues: CASSFGVRGGNTIYF. The CDR3 nucleotides are TGTGCCAGCAGCTTCGGCGTACGGGGTGGAAACACCATATATTTT.

This clone was seen just once. The rearrangement links TRBV6-5 to TRBJ1-2, with no clear D. This CDR3 contains 11 residues. The V gene lost 6 bases and the J gene lost 2 bases, with 4 bases spanning the gap. Germline CDR1 MNHEY, CDR2 SVGAGI. The CDR3 sequence is CASRRNYGYTF. CDR3 DNA: TGTGCCAGCAGGAGGAACTATGGCTACACCTTC.

The gene calls are TRBV2 and TRBJ2-2; 7 bases map to TRBD1. This CDR3 is built from 14 residues. CDR1 and CDR2 (germline): SNHLY, FYNNEI. V gave up 6 bases and J gave up 2 bases; unmatched junction bases: 3. CDR3 sequence reads: CASRRQGNTGELFF. In DNA form, the CDR3 reads TGTGCCAGCAGGCGACAGGGCAACACCGGGGAGCTGTTTTTT.

This clone was detected only a few times. The genes are TRBV5-1 and TRBJ2-1, with TRBD1 as a possible D gene (6 bases). Germline CDR1 is SGHRS and CDR2 is YFSETQ. The V end lost 1 base, the J end lost 8 bases, and 13 bases lay between the germline ends. The CDR3 sequence is 14 residues long. In nucleotides, the CDR3 is TGCGCCAGCAGCTTGCCCCCTGGGGGCGATGAGCAGTTCTTC. Amino acid sequence: CASSLPPGGDEQFF.

This clone was observed a single time. The chain links TRBV30 to TRBJ2-6, with D perhaps matching TRBD2 (5 bases). Per the germline V gene, CDR1 is GTSNPN and CDR2 is SVGIG (reference sequence). This CDR3 spans 16 amino acids. Trimming cost V 4 bases and J 2 bases, with 15 bases left between them. CDR3 DNA: TGTGCCTGGACTCAGTCGAGGGTTGCTGGGGCCAACGTCCTGACTTTC. Translated, it gives CAWTQSRVAGANVLTF.

This clone was observed a few times. DNA for the CDR3: TGTGCCAGCAGATCGGGACAGAGAGATCAGCCCCAGCATTTT. The encoded protein is CASRSGQRDQPQHF. The chain is built from TRBV6-5 and TRBJ1-5; 7 nucleotides agree with TRBD1. Germline CDR1 reads MNHEY; CDR2 reads SVGAGI. The V and J ends lost 6 bases and 5 bases, in that order; junction bases with no gene match: 7. This CDR3 comprises 14 residues.